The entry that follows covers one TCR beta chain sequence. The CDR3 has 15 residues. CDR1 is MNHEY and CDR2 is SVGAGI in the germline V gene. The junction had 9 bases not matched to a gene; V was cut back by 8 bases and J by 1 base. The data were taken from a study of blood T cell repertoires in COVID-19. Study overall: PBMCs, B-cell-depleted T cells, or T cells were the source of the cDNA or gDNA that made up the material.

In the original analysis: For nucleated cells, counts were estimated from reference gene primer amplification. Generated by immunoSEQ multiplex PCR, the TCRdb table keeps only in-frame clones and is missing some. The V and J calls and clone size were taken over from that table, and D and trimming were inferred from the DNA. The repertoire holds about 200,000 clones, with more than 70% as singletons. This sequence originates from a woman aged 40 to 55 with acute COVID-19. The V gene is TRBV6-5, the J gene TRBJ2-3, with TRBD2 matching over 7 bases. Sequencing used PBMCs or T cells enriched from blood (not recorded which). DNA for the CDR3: TGTGCCAGCTCAAGCAGGAGCGGGGGCACAGATACGCAGTATTTT. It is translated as CASSSRSGGTDTQYF.